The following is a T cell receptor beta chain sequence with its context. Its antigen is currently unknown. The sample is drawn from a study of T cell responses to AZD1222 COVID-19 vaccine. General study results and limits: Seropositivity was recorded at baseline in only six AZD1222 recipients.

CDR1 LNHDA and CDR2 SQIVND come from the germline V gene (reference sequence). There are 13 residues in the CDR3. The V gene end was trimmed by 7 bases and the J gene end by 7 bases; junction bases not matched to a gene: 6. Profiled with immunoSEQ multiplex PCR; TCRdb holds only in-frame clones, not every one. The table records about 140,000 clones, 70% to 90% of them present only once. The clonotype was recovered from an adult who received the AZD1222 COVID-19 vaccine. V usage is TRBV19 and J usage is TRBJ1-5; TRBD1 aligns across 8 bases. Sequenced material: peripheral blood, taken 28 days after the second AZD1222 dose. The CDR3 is CASTSQGEQPQHF. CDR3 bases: TGTGCCAGTACTTCACAGGGGGAACAGCCCCAGCATTTT.